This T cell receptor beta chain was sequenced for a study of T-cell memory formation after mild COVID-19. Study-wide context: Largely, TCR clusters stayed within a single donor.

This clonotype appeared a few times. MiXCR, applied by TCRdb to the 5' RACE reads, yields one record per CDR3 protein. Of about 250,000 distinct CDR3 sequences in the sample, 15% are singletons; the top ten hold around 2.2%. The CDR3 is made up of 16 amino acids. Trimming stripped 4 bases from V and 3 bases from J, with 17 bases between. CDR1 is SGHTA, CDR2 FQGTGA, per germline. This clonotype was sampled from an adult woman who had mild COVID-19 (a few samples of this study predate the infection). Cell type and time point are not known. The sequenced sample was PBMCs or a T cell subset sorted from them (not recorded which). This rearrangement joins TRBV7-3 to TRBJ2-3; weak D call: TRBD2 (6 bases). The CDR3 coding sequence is TGTGCCAGCAGCTCAAAGCGGGCGGGGATAACAGATACGCAGTATTTT. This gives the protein CASSSKRAGITDTQYF.